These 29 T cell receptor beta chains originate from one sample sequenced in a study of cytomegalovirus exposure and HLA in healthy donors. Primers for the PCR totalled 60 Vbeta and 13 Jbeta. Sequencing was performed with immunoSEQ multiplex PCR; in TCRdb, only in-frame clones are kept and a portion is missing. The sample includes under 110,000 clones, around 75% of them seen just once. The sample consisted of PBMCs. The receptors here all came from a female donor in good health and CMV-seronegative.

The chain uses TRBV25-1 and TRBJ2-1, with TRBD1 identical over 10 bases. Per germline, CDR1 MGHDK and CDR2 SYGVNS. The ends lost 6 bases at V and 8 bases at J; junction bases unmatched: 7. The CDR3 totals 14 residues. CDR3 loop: CASSGQGVVDEQFF. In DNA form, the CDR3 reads TGTGCCAGCAGCGGACAGGGGGTAGTCGATGAGCAGTTCTTC.

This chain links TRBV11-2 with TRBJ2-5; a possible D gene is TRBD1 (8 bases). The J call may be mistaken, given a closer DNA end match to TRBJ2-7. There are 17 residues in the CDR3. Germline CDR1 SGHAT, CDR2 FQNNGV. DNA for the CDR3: TGTGCCAGCAGCTTACACCCGAGCGGGACAGGCTCCTACGAGCAGTACTTC. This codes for CASSLHPSGTGSYEQYF.

The CDR3: CASSRGQNQKETQYF. The CDR3 region has the DNA TGTGCCAGCAGCCGGGGACAGAACCAGAAAGAGACCCAGTACTTC. The chain couples TRBV11-2 to TRBJ2-5; 7 bases match TRBD1. The CDR3 sequence is 15 residues long. Looked up from germline, CDR1 is SGHAT and CDR2 is FQNNGV. Unmatched junction bases numbered 9, after V lost 5 bases and J lost 3 bases.

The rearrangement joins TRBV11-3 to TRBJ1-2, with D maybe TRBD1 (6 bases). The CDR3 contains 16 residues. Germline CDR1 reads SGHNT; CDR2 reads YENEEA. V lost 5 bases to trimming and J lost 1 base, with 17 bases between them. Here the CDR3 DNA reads TGTGCCAGCAGCCAGAGGGGGACCAGCATTAACTATGGCTACACCTTC. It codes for CASSQRGTSINYGYTF.

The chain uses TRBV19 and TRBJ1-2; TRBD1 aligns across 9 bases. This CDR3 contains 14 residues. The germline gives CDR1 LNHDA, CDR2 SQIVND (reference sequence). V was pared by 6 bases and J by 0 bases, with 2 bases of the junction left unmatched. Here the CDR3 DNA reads TGTGCCAGTAGGGACAGGGGAGCTAACTATGGCTACACCTTC. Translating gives CASRDRGANYGYTF. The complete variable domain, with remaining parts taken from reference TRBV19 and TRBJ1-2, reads DGGITQSPKYLFRKEGQNVTLSCEQNLNHDAMYWYRQDPGQGLRLIYYSQIVNDFQKGDIAEGYSVSREKKESFPLTVTSAQKNPTAFYLCASRDRGANYGYTFGSGTRLTVV.

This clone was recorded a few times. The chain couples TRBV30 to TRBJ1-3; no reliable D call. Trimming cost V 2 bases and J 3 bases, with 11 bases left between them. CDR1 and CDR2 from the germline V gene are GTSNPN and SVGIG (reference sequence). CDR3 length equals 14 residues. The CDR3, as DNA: TGTGCCTGGAGTCTGTGGGGAGTTGGAAACACCATATATTTT. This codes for CAWSLWGVGNTIYF.

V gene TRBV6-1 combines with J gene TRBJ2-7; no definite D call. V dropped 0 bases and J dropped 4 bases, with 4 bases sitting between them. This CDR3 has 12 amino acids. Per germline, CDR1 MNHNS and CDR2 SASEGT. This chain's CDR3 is CASSEAEYEQYF. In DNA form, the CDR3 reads TGTGCCAGCAGTGAAGCGGAGTACGAGCAGTACTTC.

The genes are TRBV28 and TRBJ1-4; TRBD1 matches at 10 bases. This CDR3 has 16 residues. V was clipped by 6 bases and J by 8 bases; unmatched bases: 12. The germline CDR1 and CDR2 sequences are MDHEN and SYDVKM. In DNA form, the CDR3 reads TGTGCCAGCAGCAATGACAGGGGGCCTTGGAGGGAAAAACTGTTTTTT. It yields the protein CASSNDRGPWREKLFF.

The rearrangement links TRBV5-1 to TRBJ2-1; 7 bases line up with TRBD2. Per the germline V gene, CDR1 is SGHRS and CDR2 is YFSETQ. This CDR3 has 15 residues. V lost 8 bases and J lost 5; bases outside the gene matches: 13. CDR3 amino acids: CASSHGAGVHNEQFF. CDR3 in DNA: TGCGCCAGTAGCCACGGGGCGGGAGTCCACAATGAGCAGTTCTTC.

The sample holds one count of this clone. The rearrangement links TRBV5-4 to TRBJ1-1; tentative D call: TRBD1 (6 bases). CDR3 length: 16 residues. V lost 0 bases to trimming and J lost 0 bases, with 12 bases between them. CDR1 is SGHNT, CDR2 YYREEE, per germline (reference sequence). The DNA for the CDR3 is TGTGCCAGCAGCTTGGCAGGGGCGCAGGTGAACACTGAAGCTTTCTTT. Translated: CASSLAGAQVNTEAFF.

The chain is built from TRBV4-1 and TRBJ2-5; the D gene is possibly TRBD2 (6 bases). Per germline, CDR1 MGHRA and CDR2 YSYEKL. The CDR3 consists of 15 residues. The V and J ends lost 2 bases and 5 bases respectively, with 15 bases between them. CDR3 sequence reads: CASSQPARGEETQYF. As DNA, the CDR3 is TGCGCCAGCAGCCAACCCGCCCGCGGGGAGGAGACCCAGTACTTC.

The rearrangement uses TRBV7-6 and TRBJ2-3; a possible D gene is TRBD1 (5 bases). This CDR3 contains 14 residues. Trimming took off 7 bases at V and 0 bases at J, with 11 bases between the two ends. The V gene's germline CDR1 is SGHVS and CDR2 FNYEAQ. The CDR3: CASTETESTDTQYF. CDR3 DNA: TGTGCCAGCACCGAGACAGAGAGCACAGATACGCAGTATTTT.

Here the CDR3 DNA reads TGTGCCAGCAACACGGTAGCGGGGTTCAATGAGCAGTTCTTC. Translating it yields CASNTVAGFNEQFF. The chain employs TRBV5-4 and TRBJ2-1; TRBD2 aligns across 8 bases. J lost 6 bases, V lost 6 bases, and 8 bases had no gene match. The CDR3 totals 14 residues. Germline CDR1 reads SGHNT; CDR2 reads YYREEE (reference sequence).

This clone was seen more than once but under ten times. Here the CDR3 reads CAWNQGSEKLFF. CDR3 bases: TGTGCCTGGAACCAGGGGAGTGAAAAACTGTTTTTT. The rearrangement links TRBV30 to TRBJ1-4; maybe TRBD1 (6 bases). Germline V gene sequence: CDR1 GTSNPN, CDR2 SVGIG (reference sequence). The V and J ends lost 4 bases and 7 bases respectively, with 10 bases between them. The CDR3 is made up of 12 amino acids.

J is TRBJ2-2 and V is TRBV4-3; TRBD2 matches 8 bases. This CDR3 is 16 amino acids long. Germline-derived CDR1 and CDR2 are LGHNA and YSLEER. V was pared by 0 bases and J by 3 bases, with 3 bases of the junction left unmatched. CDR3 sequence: CASSQDRAGDTGELFF. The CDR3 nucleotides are TGCGCCAGCAGCCAAGACAGAGCGGGAGACACCGGGGAGCTGTTTTTT.

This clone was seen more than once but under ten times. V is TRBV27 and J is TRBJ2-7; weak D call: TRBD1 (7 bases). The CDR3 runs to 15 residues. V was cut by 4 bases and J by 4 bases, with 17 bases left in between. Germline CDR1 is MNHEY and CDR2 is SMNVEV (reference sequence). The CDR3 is CASSSVPQGTYEQYF. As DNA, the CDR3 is TGTGCCAGCAGTTCAGTTCCACAGGGGACTTACGAGCAGTACTTC.

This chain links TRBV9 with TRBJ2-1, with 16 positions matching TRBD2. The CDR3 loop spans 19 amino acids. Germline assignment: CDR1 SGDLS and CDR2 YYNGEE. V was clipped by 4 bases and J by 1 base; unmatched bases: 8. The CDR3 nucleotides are TGTGCCAGCAGCTCTACGGGACTAGCGGGAGGGCCTTCCTACAATGAGCAGTTCTTC. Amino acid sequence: CASSSTGLAGGPSYNEQFF. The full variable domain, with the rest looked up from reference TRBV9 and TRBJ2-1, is DSGVTQTPKHLITATGQRVTLRCSPRSGDLSVYWYQQSLDQGLQFLIQYYNGEERAKGNILERFSAQQFPDLHSELNLSSLELGDSALYFCASSSTGLAGGPSYNEQFFGPGTRLTVL.

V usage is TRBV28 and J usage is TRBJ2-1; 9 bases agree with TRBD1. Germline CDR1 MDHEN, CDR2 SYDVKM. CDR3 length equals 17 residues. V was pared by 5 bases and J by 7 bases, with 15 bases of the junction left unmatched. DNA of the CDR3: TGTGCCAGCAGTCGGGTTCGGGGGACAGGGTTAATTAATGAGCAGTTCTTC. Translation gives CASSRVRGTGLINEQFF.

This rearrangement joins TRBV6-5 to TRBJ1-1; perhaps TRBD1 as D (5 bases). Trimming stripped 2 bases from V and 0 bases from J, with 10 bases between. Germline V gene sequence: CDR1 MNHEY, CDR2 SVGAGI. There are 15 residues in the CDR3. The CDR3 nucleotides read TGTGCCAGCAGTTACAGGGGCCAGGTGAACACTGAAGCTTTCTTT. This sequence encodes CASSYRGQVNTEAFF.

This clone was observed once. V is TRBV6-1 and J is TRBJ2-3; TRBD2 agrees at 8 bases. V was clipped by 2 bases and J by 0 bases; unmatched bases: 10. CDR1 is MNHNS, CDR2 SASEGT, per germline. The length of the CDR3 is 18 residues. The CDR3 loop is CASSESRRTSYSTDTQYF. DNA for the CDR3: TGTGCCAGCAGTGAAAGTAGGCGGACTAGCTATAGCACAGATACGCAGTATTTT.

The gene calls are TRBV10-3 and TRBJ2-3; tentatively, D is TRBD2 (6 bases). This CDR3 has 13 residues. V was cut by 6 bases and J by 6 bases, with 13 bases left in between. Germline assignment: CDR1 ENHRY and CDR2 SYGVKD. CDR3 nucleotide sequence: TGTGCCATCAGCCGGGACTCACTGGATACGCAGTATTTT. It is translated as CAISRDSLDTQYF.

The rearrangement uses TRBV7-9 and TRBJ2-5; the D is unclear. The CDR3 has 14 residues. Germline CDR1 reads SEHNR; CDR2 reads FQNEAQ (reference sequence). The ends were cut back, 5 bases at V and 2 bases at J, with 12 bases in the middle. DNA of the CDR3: TGTGCCAGCAGCACGCGACACGAACAAGAGACCCAGTACTTC. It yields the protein CASSTRHEQETQYF.

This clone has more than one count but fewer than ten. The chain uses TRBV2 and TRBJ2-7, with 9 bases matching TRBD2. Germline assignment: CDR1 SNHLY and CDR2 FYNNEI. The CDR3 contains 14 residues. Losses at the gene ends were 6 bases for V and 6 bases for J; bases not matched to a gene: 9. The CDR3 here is CASRRRGGSSEQYF. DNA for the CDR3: TGTGCCAGCAGGAGGCGGGGGGGATCGTCCGAGCAGTACTTC.

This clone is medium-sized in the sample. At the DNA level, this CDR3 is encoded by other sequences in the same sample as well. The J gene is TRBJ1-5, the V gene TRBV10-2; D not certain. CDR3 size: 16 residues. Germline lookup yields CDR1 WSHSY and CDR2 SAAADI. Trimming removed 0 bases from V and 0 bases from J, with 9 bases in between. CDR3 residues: CASSESPGNSNQPQHF. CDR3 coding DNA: TGCGCCAGCAGTGAGTCGCCGGGGAATAGCAATCAGCCCCAGCATTTT.

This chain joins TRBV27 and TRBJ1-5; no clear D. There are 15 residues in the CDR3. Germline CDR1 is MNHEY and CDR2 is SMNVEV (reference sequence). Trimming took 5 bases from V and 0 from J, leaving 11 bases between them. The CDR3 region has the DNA TGTGCCAGCAGTCCCGACTGGTATAGCAATCAGCCCCAGCATTTT. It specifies CASSPDWYSNQPQHF.

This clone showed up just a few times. The CDR3 loop reads CASSFLSGRSEQYF. The CDR3 DNA follows: TGTGCCAGCAGCTTTCTAAGCGGGAGATCCGAGCAGTACTTC. The V gene is TRBV5-6, the J gene TRBJ2-7, with 8 positions matching TRBD2. With 2 bases clipped from V and 6 bases from J, the junction kept 7 bases outside the gene matches. The CDR3 loop spans 14 amino acids. Germline CDR1 is SGHDT and CDR2 is YYEEEE.

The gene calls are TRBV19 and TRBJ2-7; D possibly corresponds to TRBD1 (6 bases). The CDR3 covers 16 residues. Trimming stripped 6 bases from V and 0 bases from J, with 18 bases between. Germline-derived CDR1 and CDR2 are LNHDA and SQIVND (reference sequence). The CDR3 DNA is TGTGCCAGTAGCAGTCCGGGACAACGGAGCTCCTACGAGCAGTACTTC. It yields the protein CASSSPGQRSSYEQYF.

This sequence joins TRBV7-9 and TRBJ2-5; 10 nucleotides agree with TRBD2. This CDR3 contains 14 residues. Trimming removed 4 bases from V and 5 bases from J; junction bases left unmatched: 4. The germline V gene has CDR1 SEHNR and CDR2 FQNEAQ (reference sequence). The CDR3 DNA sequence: TGTGCCAGCAGCTGGCTAGCGGGAGTTGAGACCCAGTACTTC. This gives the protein CASSWLAGVETQYF.

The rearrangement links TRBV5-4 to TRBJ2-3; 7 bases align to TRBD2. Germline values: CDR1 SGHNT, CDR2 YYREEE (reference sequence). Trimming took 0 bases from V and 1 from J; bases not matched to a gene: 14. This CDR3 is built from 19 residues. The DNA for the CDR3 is TGTGCCAGCAGCTTGGGTGGGTTGCGGGAGTGGTATGGCACAGATACGCAGTATTTT. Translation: CASSLGGLREWYGTDTQYF.